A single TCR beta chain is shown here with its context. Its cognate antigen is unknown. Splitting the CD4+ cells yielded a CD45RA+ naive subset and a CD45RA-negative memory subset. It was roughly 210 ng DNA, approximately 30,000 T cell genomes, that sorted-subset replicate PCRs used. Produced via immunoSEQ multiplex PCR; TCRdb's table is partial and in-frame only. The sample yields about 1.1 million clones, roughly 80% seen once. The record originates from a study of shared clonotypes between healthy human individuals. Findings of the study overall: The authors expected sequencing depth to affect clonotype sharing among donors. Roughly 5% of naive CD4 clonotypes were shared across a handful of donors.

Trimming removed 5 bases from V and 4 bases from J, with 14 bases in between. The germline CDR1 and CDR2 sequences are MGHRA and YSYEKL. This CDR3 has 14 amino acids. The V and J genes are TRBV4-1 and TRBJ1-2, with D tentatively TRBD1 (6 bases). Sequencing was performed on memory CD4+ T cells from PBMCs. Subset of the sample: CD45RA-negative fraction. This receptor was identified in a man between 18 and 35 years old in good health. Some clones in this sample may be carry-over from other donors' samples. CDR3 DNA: TGCGCCAGCAGCATAGGGGGGATGCCCTATGGCTACACCTTC. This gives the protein CASSIGGMPYGYTF.